The clone carrying this TCR beta chain has only a few counts. What it binds is not known. The same CDR3 arises from other DNA sequences in this sample as well. Libraries were prepared by immunoSEQ multiplex PCR; TCRdb keeps only in-frame clonotypes and omits some of them. The table records millions of clones, 90% to 95% of them present only once. This record belongs to a study of shared clonotypes between healthy human individuals. General study points: Sampling covered blood only; tissue repertoires likely differ. Larger estimated richness was generally seen in naive subsets than in memory subsets. For naive CD4 cells, roughly 4.6% of clonotypes were shared across a few donors. Relative to clonotypes present in all four donors, those not shared had lower generation probabilities.

Germline V CDR1 and CDR2: KGHSH, LQKENI. V was pared by 3 bases and J by 10 bases, with 8 bases of the junction left unmatched. The CDR3 totals 15 residues. The sample taken for sequencing was naive CD4+ T cells sorted from blood. Described subset: CD45RA+ positively selected. The source of this sequence is a young man in good health. The rearrangement links TRBV18 to TRBJ1-6; 8 bases match TRBD1. The CDR3 loop is CASSPSGQGGSPLHF. The CDR3 nucleotides read TGTGCCAGCTCACCGTCCGGACAGGGAGGATCACCCCTCCACTTT.